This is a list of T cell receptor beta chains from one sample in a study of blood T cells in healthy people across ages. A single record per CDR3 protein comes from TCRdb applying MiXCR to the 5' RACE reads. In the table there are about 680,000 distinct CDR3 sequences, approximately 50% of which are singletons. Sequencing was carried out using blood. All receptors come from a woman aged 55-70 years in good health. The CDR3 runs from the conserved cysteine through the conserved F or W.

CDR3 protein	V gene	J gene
CSVPRALFLYNEQFF	TRBV29-1	TRBJ2-1
CASSSTGTVYGYTF	TRBV5-1	TRBJ1-2
CASSFGDGLEWWDEQYF	TRBV7-9	-
CASSRQGSLTEAFF	TRBV6-2/TRBV6-3	TRBJ1-1
CASRPTKLGTQYF	TRBV7-2	TRBJ2-5
CSAHGLAAVNEQFF	TRBV20-1	TRBJ2-1
CASSNQRNYEQYF	TRBV6-2/TRBV6-3	-
CATSAPAAGAAGHPQKQYF	TRBV24-1	TRBJ2-5
CASSKLAGGRPVQYF	TRBV28	TRBJ2-7
CSAGEGESYEQYF	TRBV29-1	TRBJ2-7
CASSLGGTGTDYEQYF	TRBV5-1	TRBJ2-7
CASSLAGDLNEQFF	TRBV5-1	TRBJ2-1
CSAATPLWLDTQYF	TRBV20-1	TRBJ2-3
CSAEASGISYEQYF	TRBV20-1	TRBJ2-7
CASSQARYNEQFF	TRBV4-3	TRBJ2-1
CSARDGQRPQYGYTF	TRBV20-1	TRBJ1-2
CSAGTGASYNEQYF	TRBV20-1	-
CASSVGLGYEQYF	TRBV12-3/TRBV12-4	TRBJ2-7
CASSPAAGLDGYTF	TRBV18	TRBJ1-2
CASSPGVDSTTYEQYF	TRBV6-2/TRBV6-3	TRBJ2-7
CSVAEEYNEQFF	TRBV29-1	TRBJ2-1
CASSYGGSLYEQFF	TRBV6-2/TRBV6-3	TRBJ2-1
CASSQDWSRDYGYTF	TRBV3-1	TRBJ1-2
CASSLVGTGYGYTF	TRBV12-3/TRBV12-4	TRBJ1-2
CASSQGGTDRDNEQFF	TRBV4-3	TRBJ2-1
CASSYTGTWNLGNYGYTF	TRBV6-2/TRBV6-3	TRBJ1-2
CASSYSAGDEQFF	TRBV6-5	TRBJ2-1
CASSQEAGRNYEQYF	TRBV4-3	TRBJ2-7
CASSLSGTGAYGYTF	TRBV18	TRBJ1-2
CASSVEAASTDTQYF	TRBV7-9	TRBJ2-3
CASSLEALATQYF	TRBV12-3/TRBV12-4	TRBJ2-5
CASSLGIASGRINTDTQYF	TRBV28	TRBJ2-3
CASSQVGNTNYGYTF	TRBV3-1	TRBJ1-2
CSVGDTDTQYF	TRBV29-1	TRBJ2-3
CASTRLLNEQFF	TRBV2	TRBJ2-1
CASSLVSGATYEQYF	TRBV7-2	TRBJ2-7
CSVEGGQRDHGYTF	TRBV29-1	TRBJ1-2
CASSSGLAGGNTGELFF	TRBV5-6	TRBJ2-2
CASSFERTDYGYTF	TRBV5-6	TRBJ1-2
CTSSQDVAKNIQYF	TRBV4-3	TRBJ2-4
CSASRGEYQETQYF	TRBV20-1	TRBJ2-5
CASSQDRQGEYGYTF	TRBV4-3	TRBJ1-2
CSASMAYTEAFF	TRBV29-1	TRBJ1-1
CSARDFGTDNEKLFF	TRBV20-1	TRBJ1-4
CASSSSGTPTDTQYF	TRBV7-2	TRBJ2-3
CASSYSSKRGRPGHRSRETQYF	TRBV6-5	-
CASSPRRSGYEALHF	TRBV6-6	TRBJ1-6
CASSLGSGTMNTEAFF	TRBV5-1	TRBJ1-1
CASGGSSYEQYF	TRBV25-1	TRBJ2-7
CASSLRPRNEKLFF	TRBV3-1	TRBJ1-4
CASSLRGQPNTEAFF	TRBV7-2	TRBJ1-1
CASSQNHLAGNTDTQYF	TRBV4-3	TRBJ2-3
CSVRPGGTGELFF	TRBV29-1	TRBJ2-2
CASSTRTGRNSPLHF	TRBV9	TRBJ1-6
CSATGLLYNEQFF	TRBV20-1	TRBJ2-1
CVSSQGALNTEAFF	TRBV5-1	TRBJ1-1
CASSSKVGGAENIQYF	TRBV3-1	-
CASSSRTIGPYEQYF	TRBV7-8	TRBJ2-7
CANSLRRSLYEQYF	TRBV7-2	TRBJ2-7
CAISDKPPGETQYF	TRBV10-3	TRBJ2-5